This passage covers 32 T cell receptor beta chains from one sample sequenced in a study of OX40 agonist ivuxolimab in advanced cancers. Libraries were constructed by the immunoSEQ multiplex PCR assay. TCRdb took over this immuneACCESS table, retaining in-frame rearrangements with V and J assigned. Such tables are incomplete; in checked studies, under half of the missing clones stem from an unresolved V gene, and the remainder is unexplained. The sample profile shows 55,000 to 60,000 clones; around nine tenths of them were found once. The leading ten clones occupy approximately 3.5% of the sample. The input for sequencing was CD4+ or CD8+ T cells sorted from blood, taken in a trial of the OX40 agonist ivuxolimab. These receptors were taken from an adult with an advanced solid tumor such as melanoma, head and neck, liver or kidney cancer.

The rearrangement links TRBV29-1 to TRBJ2-3; 14 nucleotides match TRBD2. The CDR3 is 15 amino acids. Trimming cost V 6 bases and J 6 bases; bases outside gene matches: 8. From germline, CDR1 is SQVTM and CDR2 ANQGSEA. The CDR3 bases are TGCAGCGTAGGGGGACTAGCGGGAGTAGGGGATACGCAGTATTTT. It encodes CSVGGLAGVGDTQYF.

The rearrangement links TRBV6-5 to TRBJ1-1; TRBD1 matches at 7 bases. J was trimmed by 1 base and V by 6 bases; bases with no gene match: 8. The germline gives CDR1 MNHEY, CDR2 SVGAGI. The CDR3 runs to 15 residues. The CDR3 reads CASRPRDSRNTEAFF. CDR3 coding DNA: TGTGCCAGCAGGCCCCGGGACAGCCGGAACACTGAAGCTTTCTTT.

As DNA, the CDR3 is TGTGCCAGCAGCCCGGGGACTAGCGGAGCAGATACGCAGTATTTT. This gives the protein CASSPGTSGADTQYF. The rearrangement joins TRBV11-2 to TRBJ2-3, with TRBD2 matching 11 bases. J gave up 4 bases and V 5 bases, and 5 bases lay outside the gene matches. The CDR3 is made up of 15 amino acids. The V gene's germline CDR1 is SGHAT and CDR2 FQNNGV.

The chain links TRBV5-4 to TRBJ1-1, with no clear D. The ends were cut back, 0 bases at V and 1 base at J, with 7 bases in the middle. This CDR3 is 14 amino acids long. Per germline, CDR1 SGHNT and CDR2 YYREEE (reference sequence). CDR3: CASSLGHQNTEAFF. Here the CDR3 DNA reads TGTGCCAGCAGCTTGGGGCATCAGAACACTGAAGCTTTCTTT.

This clone was seen only once. The rearrangement links TRBV2 to TRBJ2-3, with D possibly being TRBD2 (5 bases). Germline CDR1 is SNHLY and CDR2 is FYNNEI. V was shortened by 6 bases and J by 2 bases, with 12 bases between the two germline ends. CDR3 length: 14 amino acids. CDR3 bases: TGTGCCAGCAGAAGGGAGACGAACACAGATACGCAGTATTTT. This sequence encodes CASRRETNTDTQYF.

The gene calls are TRBV6-6 and TRBJ2-5; D is possibly TRBD1 (6 bases). Germline V gene sequence: CDR1 MNHNY, CDR2 SVGAGI (reference sequence). V was pared by 6 bases and J by 4 bases, with 18 bases between. The CDR3 has 15 amino acids. The CDR3 reads CASSFIQGLGETQYF. The DNA for the CDR3 is TGTGCCAGCAGCTTTATACAGGGTCTGGGAGAGACCCAGTACTTC.

This chain uses TRBV2 with TRBJ2-5; 7 bases fit TRBD2. V shed 7 bases and J 3 bases; nucleotides not matched to a gene: 8. Germline V gives CDR1 SNHLY, CDR2 FYNNEI. The CDR3 is made up of 14 amino acids. The CDR3 nucleotides read TGTGCCAGCACCATAGGACTAGGGAAAGAGACCCAGTACTTC. Translating gives CASTIGLGKETQYF.

The rearrangement links TRBV5-4 to TRBJ2-3; 7 positions agree with TRBD2. Germline V gene lookup returns CDR1 SGHNT and CDR2 YYREEE (reference sequence). The CDR3 length is 15 residues. With V trimmed by 4 bases and J by 4 bases, 9 bases remained unmatched. CDR3 DNA: TGTGCCAGCAGCCCGGGGGGAGCGTCGGCAGATACGCAGTATTTT. As protein: CASSPGGASADTQYF.

The J gene is TRBJ1-1, the V gene TRBV6-1; D not resolved. V was shortened by 3 bases and J by 7 bases, with 6 bases between the two germline ends. Germline CDR1 MNHNS, CDR2 SASEGT. The CDR3 extends over 11 amino acids. CDR3 DNA: TGTGCCAGCAGTGACCGGGGTGAAGCTTTCTTT. Amino acid sequence: CASSDRGEAFF.

The chain combines TRBV30 with TRBJ2-7, with D perhaps matching TRBD1 (6 bases). The CDR3 spans 15 residues. The germline gives CDR1 GTSNPN, CDR2 SVGIG (reference sequence). Trimming pared 1 base from V and 0 bases from J, leaving 13 bases between. CDR3 in amino acids: CAWSGQGLASYEQYF. In nucleotides, the CDR3 is TGTGCCTGGAGTGGCCAGGGGCTAGCCTCCTACGAGCAGTACTTC.

The chain employs TRBV7-6 and TRBJ2-3; D unresolved. The CDR3 runs 15 residues. Trimming cost V 1 base and J 0 bases, with 8 bases left between them. The germline V gene encodes CDR1 SGHVS and CDR2 FNYEAQ. The CDR3 nucleotides read TGTGCCAGCAGCTTAGACAGAAAAAGCACAGATACGCAGTATTTT. Translating gives CASSLDRKSTDTQYF.

This clone is a singleton in its sample. This chain links TRBV11-3 with TRBJ2-4; D call uncertain. The ends were cut back, 1 base at V and 0 bases at J, with 13 bases in the middle. The germline CDR1 and CDR2 sequences are SGHNT and YENEEA. The CDR3 loop spans 17 amino acids. DNA for the CDR3: TGTGCCAGCAGCTTAGTCGCCGGGTTACTAGCCAAAAACATTCAGTACTTC. Its translation is CASSLVAGLLAKNIQYF.

V and J are TRBV10-3 and TRBJ1-1; the match to TRBD1 covers 7 bases. J lost 3 bases, V lost 3 bases, and 4 bases had no gene match. There are 14 residues in the CDR3. Germline CDR1 reads ENHRY; CDR2 reads SYGVKD. The CDR3 reads CAISERGPDTEAFF. CDR3 DNA sequence: TGTGCCATCAGTGAAAGGGGGCCTGACACTGAAGCTTTCTTT.

The rearrangement uses TRBV5-6 and TRBJ2-4, with TRBD2 matching 9 bases. The trim removed 6 bases at V and 0 bases at J, leaving 1 base unmatched. This CDR3 contains 14 residues. The germline V gene has CDR1 SGHDT and CDR2 YYEEEE. CDR3 sequence reads: CASTSGIAKNIQYF. The CDR3 nucleotides read TGTGCCAGCACTAGCGGGATAGCCAAAAACATTCAGTACTTC.

The J gene is TRBJ2-1, the V gene TRBV19, with D tentatively TRBD1 (6 bases). The CDR3 runs to 14 residues. The germline V and J ends were trimmed by 7 bases and 6 bases, with 16 bases remaining between them. CDR1 and CDR2 (germline): LNHDA, SQIVND (reference sequence). The CDR3 protein is CASTDSFRGNEQFF. The DNA for the CDR3 is TGTGCCAGTACCGACTCGTTCAGGGGCAATGAGCAGTTCTTC.

J is TRBJ2-5 and V is TRBV6-1, with 13 bases aligning to TRBD2. CDR1 is MNHNS and CDR2 is SASEGT in the germline V gene. The length of the CDR3 is 17 residues. V was clipped by 2 bases and J by 4 bases; unmatched bases: 7. The DNA for the CDR3 is TGTGCCAGCAGTGAAACACTAGCGGGAGGGCCCAGAGAGACCCAGTACTTC. It is translated as CASSETLAGGPRETQYF.

The chain joins TRBV18 to TRBJ2-5; D is ambiguous. The CDR3 length is 14 residues. The ends were cut back, 0 bases at V and 2 bases at J, with 7 bases in the middle. CDR1 and CDR2 from the germline V gene are KGHSH and LQKENI. The CDR3 protein is CASSPPTTQETQYF. The CDR3 DNA sequence: TGTGCCAGCTCACCACCGACCACGCAAGAGACCCAGTACTTC. The whole variable domain, filled in from reference TRBV18 and TRBJ2-5, reads NAGVMQNPRHLVRRRGQEARLRCSPMKGHSHVYWYRQLPEEGLKFMVYLQKENIIDESGMPKERFSAEFPKEGPSILRIQQVVRGDSAAYFCASSPPTTQETQYFGPGTRLLVL.

This chain uses TRBV2 with TRBJ1-6; possibly TRBD1 for D (5 bases). CDR1 is SNHLY and CDR2 is FYNNEI in the germline V gene. V lost 8 bases and J 9 bases, leaving 14 bases between the germline ends. CDR3 length: 13 residues. The CDR3 DNA sequence: TGTGCCAGCGGATACGGGGGGGGTTCACCCCTCCACTTT. This translates into CASGYGGGSPLHF.

V gene TRBV6-1 combines with J gene TRBJ1-5; 8 bases map to TRBD1. The CDR3 consists of 15 residues. Germline CDR1 MNHNS, CDR2 SASEGT. V lost 3 bases, J lost 8 bases, and 9 bases stayed unmatched. The CDR3 region has the DNA TGTGCCAGCAGTGACGAGACAGGGGCCTTTGAGCCCCAGCATTTT. This encodes CASSDETGAFEPQHF.

This sequence joins TRBV28 and TRBJ2-2; D is possibly TRBD2 (6 bases). CDR3 length equals 15 residues. V was trimmed by 4 bases and J by 2 bases, leaving 11 bases between them. Germline CDR1 and CDR2: MDHEN and SYDVKM. The CDR3 sequence is CASSSPGLNTGELFF. The CDR3 DNA reads as TGTGCCAGCAGTTCCCCCGGACTAAACACCGGGGAGCTGTTTTTT.

V usage is TRBV7-9 and J usage is TRBJ2-3; TRBD1 agrees at 12 bases. CDR3 size: 15 residues. The V gene's germline CDR1 is SEHNR and CDR2 FQNEAQ (reference sequence). V gave up 5 bases and J gave up 4 bases; unmatched junction bases: 4. CDR3: CASSPGQGASDTQYF. The CDR3 nucleotides read TGTGCCAGCAGCCCGGGACAGGGGGCTTCAGATACGCAGTATTTT.

The chain links TRBV30 to TRBJ2-7; D is ambiguous. V was trimmed by 3 bases and J by 4 bases, leaving 10 bases between them. The CDR3 is 12 amino acids. CDR1 and CDR2 (germline): GTSNPN, SVGIG (reference sequence). CDR3 DNA: TGTGCCTGGAGCGACACCGGTTACGAGCAGTACTTC. This encodes CAWSDTGYEQYF. Looking up the rest from reference TRBV30 and TRBJ2-7 gives the full variable domain: SQTIHQWPATLVQPVGSPLSLECTVEGTSNPNLYWYRQAAGRGLQLLFYSVGIGQISSEVPQNLSASRPQDRQFILSSKKLLLSDSGFYLCAWSDTGYEQYFGPGTRLTVT.

The chain combines TRBV30 with TRBJ2-7; D call uncertain. Germline CDR1 and CDR2: GTSNPN and SVGIG (reference sequence). The V end was cut by 0 bases, the J end by 6 bases, with 6 bases between. The CDR3 is made up of 11 amino acids. The CDR3 bases are TGTGCCTGGAGTGTACGGATCGAGCAGTACTTC. Protein sequence: CAWSVRIEQYF.

The chain is built from TRBV28 and TRBJ2-7, with D possibly matching TRBD2 (5 bases). Trimming cost V 1 base and J 6 bases, with 13 bases left between them. CDR1 and CDR2 (germline): MDHEN, SYDVKM. CDR3 size: 14 residues. The CDR3 sequence: CASSLYGGGREQYF. The CDR3 nucleotides read TGTGCCAGCAGTTTATACGGCGGAGGTCGCGAGCAGTACTTC.

The J gene is TRBJ1-5, the V gene TRBV27; D is unclear. Trimming shortened V by 7 bases and J by 7 bases, and 17 bases separated the two germline ends. Per germline, CDR1 MNHEY and CDR2 SMNVEV (reference sequence). The CDR3 sequence is 14 residues long. Written as DNA, the CDR3 is TGTGCCAGCAATCGAGACCGATGGTCGCAGCCCCAGCATTTT. Translation gives CASNRDRWSQPQHF.

The V and J genes are TRBV7-3 and TRBJ2-2; D uncertain. Trimming took off 1 base at V and 6 bases at J, with 6 bases between the two ends. The CDR3 consists of 13 residues. The germline V gene encodes CDR1 SGHTA and CDR2 FQGTGA. CDR3 sequence: CASSLIRAGELFF. In nucleotides, the CDR3 is TGTGCCAGCAGCTTAATTCGTGCCGGGGAGCTGTTTTTT.

This clone has just one count. V usage is TRBV2 and J usage is TRBJ1-1; 7 bases fit TRBD1. Germline V gene lookup returns CDR1 SNHLY and CDR2 FYNNEI. Trimming removed 8 bases from V and 1 base from J; junction bases left unmatched: 4. The CDR3 spans 13 residues. CDR3 nucleotides: TGTGCCAGCTACCGGGACAGGAACACTGAAGCTTTCTTT. Protein: CASYRDRNTEAFF.

This CDR3 reads CASRIQQGAGGYGYTF. CDR3 DNA sequence: TGTGCCAGCAGGATCCAACAGGGGGCAGGGGGGTATGGCTACACCTTC. This chain links TRBV28 with TRBJ1-2; the match to TRBD1 covers 9 bases. The length of the CDR3 is 16 residues. The V and J ends lost 6 bases and 5 bases, in that order; junction bases with no gene match: 13. In germline, CDR1 is MDHEN, CDR2 SYDVKM.

This chain uses TRBV13 with TRBJ2-7; TRBD2 agrees at 10 bases. The CDR3 is 16 amino acids. With V trimmed by 0 bases and J by 1 base, 3 bases remained unmatched. Per the germline V gene, CDR1 is PRHDT and CDR2 is FYEKMQ (reference sequence). CDR3 amino acids: CASSLGRTSGSYEQYF. The CDR3 nucleotides read TGTGCCAGCAGCTTAGGGCGGACTAGCGGTTCCTACGAGCAGTACTTC.

Concerning this clone itself: The sample contains more than one DNA sequence encoding this CDR3. V usage is TRBV6-5 and J usage is TRBJ2-7; TRBD1 might be the D (5 bases). Between the trimmed V and J ends, which lost 2 bases and 1 base, there was a span of 6 bases. This CDR3 spans 13 amino acids. CDR1 is MNHEY, CDR2 SVGAGI, per germline. As DNA, the CDR3 is TGTGCCAGCAGTTACGACAGATCCTACGAGCAGTACTTC. It specifies CASSYDRSYEQYF.

V and J are TRBV2 and TRBJ2-1; D is uncertain. The length of the CDR3 is 14 residues. V dropped 2 bases and J dropped 4 bases, with 9 bases sitting between them. Germline assignment: CDR1 SNHLY and CDR2 FYNNEI. CDR3 nucleotide sequence: TGTGCCAGCAGTGAACGGTTTTTGTACAATGAGCAGTTCTTC. Amino acids: CASSERFLYNEQFF.

V usage is TRBV11-1 and J usage is TRBJ2-2, with no clear D. Per germline, CDR1 SGHAT and CDR2 FQDESV (reference sequence). The CDR3 totals 13 residues. Between the trimmed V and J ends, which lost 1 base and 5 bases, there was a span of 5 bases. This CDR3 reads CASSLDGTGELFF. Here the CDR3 DNA reads TGTGCCAGCAGCTTAGATGGTACCGGGGAGCTGTTTTTT.